The next 20 T cell receptor beta chains were all read from a single sample in a study of blood T cell repertoires in COVID-19. Repertoires were generated with immunoSEQ multiplex PCR, while TCRdb's copy carries only in-frame clones and drops some. The sample gives tens of thousands of clones, roughly 87% of which show up once; over 12% is in the top ten. Sample: peripheral blood. The receptors come from a human donor in a cohort sampled during active COVID-19.

This chain uses TRBV19 with TRBJ1-1; D gene ambiguous. This CDR3 has 14 residues. V lost 4 bases to trimming and J lost 4 bases, with 13 bases between them. Germline V gene sequence: CDR1 LNHDA, CDR2 SQIVND (reference sequence). The CDR3 DNA sequence: TGTGCCAGTAGTAGCCTGGGAGGTAGCACTGAAGCTTTCTTT. This gives the protein CASSSLGGSTEAFF.

The chain has TRBV5-1 and TRBJ1-1; 8 bases are a match to TRBD1. The CDR3 sequence is 14 residues long. The V gene's germline CDR1 is SGHRS and CDR2 YFSETQ. With 1 base clipped from V and 5 bases from J, the junction kept 4 bases outside the gene matches. The CDR3 loop is CASSLQGARTEAFF. Written as DNA, the CDR3 is TGCGCCAGCAGCTTGCAGGGGGCGAGGACTGAAGCTTTCTTT.

This chain joins TRBV18 and TRBJ1-1, with 12 bases that match TRBD1. Germline V gives CDR1 KGHSH, CDR2 LQKENI. The CDR3 sequence is 14 residues long. Trimming cost V 0 bases and J 9 bases; bases outside gene matches: 2. The CDR3 region has the DNA TGTGCCAGCTCACCACCGGGACAGGGGGCGCAAGCTTTCTTT. Encoded protein: CASSPPGQGAQAFF.

The chain recombines TRBV28 with TRBJ2-4; D is unresolved. Trimming left V 2 bases short and J 5 bases short, with 7 bases between. The CDR3 is made up of 13 amino acids. Germline-derived CDR1 and CDR2 are MDHEN and SYDVKM. The CDR3 protein is CASSLGQENIQYF. The DNA for the CDR3 is TGTGCCAGCAGTTTAGGGCAGGAAAACATTCAGTACTTC.

The chain couples TRBV6-1 to TRBJ2-7; 8 bases agree with TRBD1. The V segment lost 1 base and the J segment 6 bases; nucleotides outside the gene matches: 8. CDR1 and CDR2 from the germline V gene are MNHNS and SASEGT. CDR3 length: 15 amino acids. CDR3 residues: CASSEGQAGGREQYF. The CDR3, as DNA: TGTGCCAGCAGTGAAGGTCAGGCAGGGGGCCGCGAGCAGTACTTC.

Here the CDR3 reads CSVAAGDRDAEQYF. CDR3 DNA sequence: TGCAGCGTTGCAGCCGGGGACAGGGATGCCGAGCAGTACTTC. The chain couples TRBV29-1 to TRBJ2-7; 9 nucleotides line up with TRBD1. CDR1 and CDR2 from the germline V gene are SQVTM and ANQGSEA. The CDR3 spans 14 residues. The junction had 10 bases not matched to a gene; V was cut back by 4 bases and J by 6 bases.

This clone was detected a few times. V usage is TRBV12-3 or TRBV12-4 and J usage is TRBJ1-2; 8 nucleotides agree with TRBD1. This CDR3 is built from 13 residues. The J segment lost 6 bases and the V segment lost 6 bases, leaving 6 bases of the junction unmatched. The CDR3 nucleotides read TGTGCCAGCAGCTCCGACAGGGGTAATGGCTACACCTTC. Its protein is CASSSDRGNGYTF.

The chain joins TRBV11-2 to TRBJ2-4, with 8 positions matching TRBD1. This CDR3 contains 17 residues. CDR1 and CDR2 from the germline V gene are SGHAT and FQNNGV. Unmatched junction bases numbered 9, after V lost 5 bases and J lost 0 bases. This chain's CDR3 is CASSLDRQGLAKNIQYF. CDR3 sequence (DNA): TGTGCCAGCAGCCTCGATAGACAGGGGCTAGCCAAAAACATTCAGTACTTC.

This chain joins TRBV11-2 and TRBJ2-1; 8 positions agree with TRBD2. Trimming cost V 5 bases and J 0 bases; bases outside gene matches: 6. Germline V CDR1 and CDR2: SGHAT, FQNNGV. The CDR3 contains 16 residues. CDR3 nucleotide sequence: TGTGCCAGCAGCCCCCACAGCGGGAGCTCCTACAATGAGCAGTTCTTC. Its protein is CASSPHSGSSYNEQFF. Full variable domain (outside the CDR3, taken from reference TRBV11-2 and TRBJ2-1): EAGVAQSPRYKIIEKRQSVAFWCNPISGHATLYWYQQILGQGPKLLIQFQNNGVVDDSQLPKDRFSAERLKGVDSTLKIQPAKLEDSAVYLCASSPHSGSSYNEQFFGPGTRLTVL.

This clone has a single count. The V gene is TRBV5-1, the J gene TRBJ2-1; perhaps TRBD2 as D (6 bases). Germline V gene data show CDR1 as SGHRS and CDR2 as YFSETQ. The ends were cut back, 3 bases at V and 0 bases at J, with 13 bases in the middle. The CDR3 runs to 16 residues. The CDR3: CASSSKRVISYNEQFF. DNA of the CDR3: TGCGCCAGCAGCTCGAAGCGGGTTATCTCCTACAATGAGCAGTTCTTC.

The CDR3 nucleotides are TGCGCCAGCAGCCGAGGGGTAGCTAGCGGGTCCTACAATGAGCAGTTCTTC. Translating gives CASSRGVASGSYNEQFF. This chain joins TRBV4-1 and TRBJ2-1, with 8 bases aligning to TRBD2. CDR3 length: 17 amino acids. V trimming: 4 bases; J trimming: 1 base; junction bases outside the gene matches: 9. Germline V gene data show CDR1 as MGHRA and CDR2 as YSYEKL.

The J gene is TRBJ1-6, the V gene TRBV7-9; a weak D match, TRBD1 (6 bases). Trimming left V 3 bases short and J 9 bases short, with 12 bases between. The germline gives CDR1 SEHNR, CDR2 FQNEAQ (reference sequence). This CDR3 has 14 residues. The CDR3, as DNA: TGTGCCAGCAGCTTGGGGGGGGCTGGTTCACCCCTCCACTTT. Its translation: CASSLGGAGSPLHF.

CDR3 loop: CAWSVGGFGANVLTF. The CDR3 nucleotides are TGTGCCTGGAGTGTAGGGGGCTTTGGGGCCAACGTCCTGACTTTC. The chain employs TRBV30 and TRBJ2-6; 7 nucleotides agree with TRBD1. Looked up from germline, CDR1 is GTSNPN and CDR2 is SVGIG (reference sequence). The V gene end was trimmed by 0 bases and the J gene end by 3 bases; junction bases not matched to a gene: 2. The length of the CDR3 is 15 residues.

The chain has TRBV4-2 and TRBJ2-3; weak D call: TRBD2 (5 bases). The ends were cut back, 3 bases at V and 0 bases at J, with 16 bases in the middle. CDR1 and CDR2 from the germline V gene are LGHNA and YNFKEQ. The CDR3 runs to 17 residues. The CDR3 sequence: CASSHGLRATSTDTQYF. Here the CDR3 DNA reads TGTGCCAGCAGCCATGGACTTCGGGCTACCAGCACAGATACGCAGTATTTT.

This chain joins TRBV10-3 and TRBJ1-1, with D unclear. With 0 bases removed from V and 0 bases from J, the gap between germline ends came to 11 bases. CDR3 length: 16 amino acids. The germline V gene has CDR1 ENHRY and CDR2 SYGVKD. The CDR3 DNA follows: TGTGCCATCAGTGAGTCTCGAACTGCCATGAACACTGAAGCTTTCTTT. Amino acids: CAISESRTAMNTEAFF.

The chain employs TRBV5-1 and TRBJ2-7; 9 bases are shared with TRBD1. Trimming took 2 bases from V and 3 from J; bases not matched to a gene: 3. In germline, CDR1 is SGHRS, CDR2 YFSETQ. The CDR3 loop spans 14 amino acids. CDR3 region: CASSFGDRDYEQYF. In DNA, the CDR3 is TGCGCCAGCAGCTTCGGGGACAGGGACTACGAGCAGTACTTC.

V usage is TRBV7-9 and J usage is TRBJ2-1; possibly TRBD2 for D (5 bases). The germline V gene encodes CDR1 SEHNR and CDR2 FQNEAQ (reference sequence). The V end lost 7 bases, the J end lost 7 bases, and 14 bases lay between the germline ends. The CDR3 is 13 amino acids. CDR3 in amino acids: CASTWTSPNEQFF. CDR3 DNA sequence: TGTGCCAGCACCTGGACTTCCCCAAATGAGCAGTTCTTC.

This rearrangement joins TRBV15 to TRBJ1-2, with TRBD1 matching over 10 bases. Germline values: CDR1 LNHNV, CDR2 YYDKDF (reference sequence). The CDR3 has 14 amino acids. Losses at the gene ends were 3 bases for V and 4 bases for J; bases not matched to a gene: 2. The CDR3 DNA sequence: TGTGCCACCAGCAGGGACAGGGGGTTCTATGGCTACACCTTC. Its protein is CATSRDRGFYGYTF.

The genes are TRBV7-9 and TRBJ2-3; D gene unclear. The CDR3 is 11 residues long. The V end was cut by 7 bases, the J end by 2 bases, with 4 bases between. CDR1 SEHNR and CDR2 FQNEAQ come from the germline V gene (reference sequence). CDR3 amino acids: CASTLTDTQYF. CDR3 nucleotide sequence: TGTGCCAGCACCCTCACAGATACGCAGTATTTT.

This clone has a handful of counts. The V and J genes are TRBV10-3 and TRBJ1-1; the D is unclear. Trimming cost V 0 bases and J 0 bases, with 11 bases left between them. Germline V gene sequence: CDR1 ENHRY, CDR2 SYGVKD. CDR3 length equals 16 residues. In nucleotides, the CDR3 is TGTGCCATCAGTGAGTCGTTTGCTACCATGAACACTGAAGCTTTCTTT. Encoded protein: CAISESFATMNTEAFF.